This paragraph covers one T cell receptor beta chain sequence. As yet, its antigen is unknown. The treatment here: roughly 18 received Ad26.COV2.S at low or high dose, single or two shots; 5 received placebo; per-sample allocation not given. At day 63 after the first vaccine or placebo injection, samples were drawn. This entry is derived from a study of Ad26.COV2.S vaccination and SARS-CoV-2 variants. Study-wide points: Analyses of TCR breadth and depth may have underestimated total T cell responses. Following vaccination, spike-specific CD8+ and CD4+ T cell responses reportedly exhibited substantial breadth.

The V gene's germline CDR1 is SQVTM and CDR2 ANQGSEA. The CDR3 runs to 13 residues. V shed 3 bases and J 5 bases; nucleotides not matched to a gene: 6. Assay used: immunoSEQ multiplex PCR; TCRdb lists only in-frame clones, some missing. The sample lists 300,000 to 400,000 clones; about nine tenths were seen once. This chain links TRBV29-1 with TRBJ2-7, with TRBD1 matching 8 bases. Here the sequenced sample was peripheral blood, taken in a trial of Ad26.COV2.S vaccine versus placebo. This receptor was obtained from a person aged 18-65 years who received the Ad26.COV2.S COVID-19 vaccine or a placebo. The CDR3 region has the DNA TGCAGCGTTGACGGACAGGGCGGCGACGAGCAGTACTTC. Protein: CSVDGQGGDEQYF.